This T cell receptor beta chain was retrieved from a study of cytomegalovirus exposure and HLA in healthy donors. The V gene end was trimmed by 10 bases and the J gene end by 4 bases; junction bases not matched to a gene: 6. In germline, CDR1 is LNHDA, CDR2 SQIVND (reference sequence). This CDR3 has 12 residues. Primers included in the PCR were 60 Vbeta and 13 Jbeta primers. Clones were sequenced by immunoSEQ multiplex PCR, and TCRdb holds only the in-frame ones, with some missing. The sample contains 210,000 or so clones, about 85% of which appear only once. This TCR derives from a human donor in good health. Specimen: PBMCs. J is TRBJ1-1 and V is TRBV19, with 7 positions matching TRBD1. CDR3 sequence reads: CATRTGLTEAFF. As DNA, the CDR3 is TGTGCCACCAGGACAGGCCTCACTGAAGCTTTCTTT.